Listed below are T cell receptor beta chains from one sample, sequenced in a study of spatial heterogeneity in lung cancer. TCRdb reanalysed the 5' RACE reads using MiXCR and keeps one entry per CDR3 protein. The repertoire holds about 21,000 distinct CDR3 sequences, with 4.5% to 5.5% as singletons. The source material was PBMCs, sampled at surgery. These receptor sequences come from a male donor with early-stage non-small cell lung cancer. Each CDR3 is given with its conserved first and last residue. The D gene is left open where the match is weak. A clone size is listed for some rows: how often the clone was seen (once, few, many), or a class if it is expanded.

>TRBV19|TRBJ2-5|few|NA
CATSEWTQETQYF
TGTGCCACTAGTGAATGGACACAAGAGACCCAGTACTTC
>TRBV9|TRBJ1-1|many|TRBD1
CASSETGGSPDTEAFF
TGTGCCAGCAGCGAGACAGGGGGGTCGCCGGACACTGAAGCTTTCTTT
>TRBV6-2/TRBV6-3|TRBJ2-7|many|NA
CASGYEQYF
TGTGCCAGCGGATACGAGCAGTACTTC
>TRBV5-1|TRBJ1-1|many|NA
CASSLWGVNTEAFF
TGCGCCAGCAGCTTATGGGGCGTGAACACTGAAGCTTTCTTT
>TRBV9|TRBJ1-3|many|NA
CASSPMRQSSGNTIYF
TGTGCCAGCAGCCCGATGCGACAGAGCTCTGGAAACACCATATATTTT
>TRBV28|TRBJ2-5|many|NA
CASTGEGVKAQYF
TGTGCCAGCACCGGGGAAGGGGTAAAGGCCCAGTACTTC
>TRBV19|TRBJ2-1|many|TRBD1
CASSLDRGANNEQFF
TGTGCCAGTAGTCTGGACAGGGGGGCGAACAATGAGCAGTTCTTC
>TRBV7-6|TRBJ2-3|NA|NA
CASSPDGGYTQYF
TGTGCCAGCAGCCCCGATGGGGGGTATACGCAGTATTTT
>TRBV20-1|TRBJ1-1|NA|NA
CSAGEAKGANTEAFF
TGCAGTGCTGGAGAGGCTAAAGGGGCGAACACTGAAGCTTTCTTT
>TRBV29-1|TRBJ1-2|many|NA
CSVPLPNYGYTF
TGCAGCGTTCCCCTCCCTAACTATGGCTACACCTTC
>TRBV6-2/TRBV6-3|TRBJ2-3|medium-sized|TRBD2
CASSPSGRSTDTQYF
TGTGCCAGCAGTCCTAGCGGGAGAAGCACAGATACGCAGTATTTT
>TRBV20-1|TRBJ1-4|NA|NA
CSARGSNPSWELFF
TGCAGTGCTAGAGGCTCAAACCCAAGTTGGGAACTGTTTTTT
>TRBV9|TRBJ1-4|few|NA
CASSVGEGQWANEKLFF
TGTGCCAGCAGCGTAGGTGAGGGGCAGTGGGCTAATGAAAAACTGTTTTTT
>TRBV5-4|TRBJ2-2|many|TRBD1
CASSPDRTRMELFF
TGTGCCAGCAGCCCGGACAGGACCCGGATGGAGCTGTTTTTT
>TRBV5-1|TRBJ1-1|many|TRBD1
CASSDRQGDTEAFF
TGCGCCAGCAGCGACAGACAGGGGGACACTGAAGCTTTCTTT
>TRBV15|TRBJ2-1|many|TRBD2
CATSRDLSVAGGNNEQFF
TGTGCCACCAGCAGAGATCTGTCCGTAGCGGGGGGCAACAATGAGCAGTTCTTC
>TRBV29-1|TRBJ1-4|many|TRBD1
CSIGNRGLNEKLFF
TGCAGTATAGGGAACAGGGGCCTTAATGAAAAACTGTTTTTT
>TRBV10-2|TRBJ2-5|many|NA
CASSERGSVQETQYF
TGCGCCAGCAGTGAGAGGGGGTCGGTACAAGAGACCCAGTACTTC
>TRBV9|TRBJ2-2|many|TRBD2
CASSVGGLADSNTGELFF
TGTGCCAGCAGCGTAGGGGGACTAGCGGATTCGAACACCGGGGAGCTGTTTTTT
>TRBV20-1|TRBJ2-6|many|NA
CSARDLKKTGANVLTF
TGCAGTGCTAGAGATCTCAAGAAGACTGGGGCCAACGTCCTGACTTTC
>TRBV6-1|TRBJ1-1|many|NA
CASSASRQMNTEAFF
TGTGCCAGCAGCGCTTCCAGACAGATGAACACTGAAGCTTTCTTT
>TRBV5-1|TRBJ2-5|many|TRBD1
CASSPRSQGVQETQYF
TGCGCCAGCAGCCCTCGTAGTCAGGGGGTCCAAGAGACCCAGTACTTC
>TRBV6-2/TRBV6-3|TRBJ2-5|many|TRBD2
CASSYWVAGSGLAGVTQYF
TGTGCCAGCAGTTATTGGGTCGCCGGAAGCGGACTAGCTGGTGTGACCCAGTACTTC
>TRBV10-2|TRBJ1-2|many|NA
CASRIGSQGYGYTF
TGCGCCAGCAGAATCGGCTCGCAGGGCTATGGCTACACCTTC
>TRBV5-6|TRBJ1-2|NA|TRBD1
CASSRDRGAGRGYTF
TGTGCCAGCAGCCGTGACAGGGGAGCAGGCCGGGGCTACACCTTC
>TRBV7-9|TRBJ2-5|many|TRBD1
CASSLVQGRTQYF
TGTGCCAGCAGCTTAGTACAGGGGAGGACCCAGTACTTC